A selection of T cell receptor beta chains follows, all from one sample in a study of cytomegalovirus exposure and HLA in healthy donors. Method: immunoSEQ multiplex PCR; TCRdb's copy keeps in-frame clones and lacks some. This sample has hundreds of thousands of clones, with 75% to 80% found just once. Input material: PBMCs. These receptor sequences come from a male donor in good health and CMV-seronegative. The CDR3 runs from the conserved cysteine through the conserved F or W. Each record gives: CDR3 length, V gene, D gene, J gene, clone size, CDR3 protein, CDR3 DNA. D genes are given only for firm matches. Only part of the rows carry a size: once, few, many, or a class if the clone is expanded.

cdr3_length: 15; v_call: TRBV27; d_call: -; j_call: TRBJ1-5; clone_size: -; cdr3_aa: CASIISCQGDQPQHF; cdr3_nt: TGTGCCAGCATCATAAGTTGCCAGGGTGACCAGCCCCAGCATTTT
cdr3_length: 16; v_call: TRBV12-5; d_call: -; j_call: TRBJ1-2; clone_size: once; cdr3_aa: CASGLPRDTRDYGYTF; cdr3_nt: TGTGCTAGTGGTTTGCCTCGGGACACCAGGGACTATGGCTACACCTTC
cdr3_length: 12; v_call: TRBV11-1; d_call: -; j_call: TRBJ2-7; clone_size: -; cdr3_aa: CASSSTGYEQYF; cdr3_nt: TGTGCCAGCAGCTCAACAGGCTACGAGCAGTACTTC
cdr3_length: 14; v_call: TRBV28; d_call: -; j_call: TRBJ1-1; clone_size: few; cdr3_aa: CASSLSPLNTEAFF; cdr3_nt: TGTGCCAGCAGTTTAAGCCCGTTGAACACTGAAGCTTTCTTT
cdr3_length: 15; v_call: TRBV5-1; d_call: TRBD2; j_call: TRBJ2-7; clone_size: -; cdr3_aa: CASSLIPGGTYEQYF; cdr3_nt: TGCGCCAGCAGCTTAATCCCGGGGGGAACCTACGAGCAGTACTTC
cdr3_length: 13; v_call: TRBV28; d_call: -; j_call: TRBJ1-5; clone_size: -; cdr3_aa: CASSPQGVQPQHF; cdr3_nt: TGTGCCAGCAGTCCCCAGGGTGTTCAGCCCCAGCATTTT
cdr3_length: 14; v_call: TRBV7-8; d_call: -; j_call: TRBJ1-3; clone_size: -; cdr3_aa: CASSLARAGNTIYF; cdr3_nt: TGTGCCAGCAGCTTAGCCAGGGCTGGAAACACCATATATTTT
cdr3_length: 16; v_call: TRBV10-3; d_call: TRBD2; j_call: TRBJ2-5; clone_size: -; cdr3_aa: CAISESGLAGQETQYF; cdr3_nt: TGTGCCATCAGTGAGTCCGGACTAGCGGGGCAAGAGACCCAGTACTTC
cdr3_length: 15; v_call: TRBV7-9; d_call: TRBD2; j_call: TRBJ2-7; clone_size: -; cdr3_aa: CASSAGLAASYEQYF; cdr3_nt: TGTGCCAGCAGCGCGGGACTAGCGGCCTCCTACGAGCAGTACTTC
cdr3_length: 14; v_call: TRBV7-2; d_call: -; j_call: TRBJ2-1; clone_size: -; cdr3_aa: CASSLVLGYNEQFF; cdr3_nt: TGTGCCAGCAGCTTAGTACTAGGATACAATGAGCAGTTCTTC
cdr3_length: 15; v_call: TRBV4-1; d_call: TRBD1; j_call: TRBJ2-5; clone_size: -; cdr3_aa: CASSQWGQPKETQYF; cdr3_nt: TGCGCCAGCAGCCAATGGGGACAGCCCAAAGAGACCCAGTACTTC
cdr3_length: 12; v_call: TRBV29-1; d_call: -; j_call: TRBJ1-4; clone_size: -; cdr3_aa: CSVDGGGEKLFF; cdr3_nt: TGCAGCGTTGACGGGGGTGGTGAAAAACTGTTTTTT
cdr3_length: 14; v_call: TRBV5-1; d_call: -; j_call: TRBJ1-2; clone_size: -; cdr3_aa: CASSLEPGNYGYTF; cdr3_nt: TGCGCCAGCAGCTTGGAGCCAGGGAACTATGGCTACACCTTC
cdr3_length: 17; v_call: TRBV23-1; d_call: -; j_call: TRBJ1-5; clone_size: -; cdr3_aa: CASSRGKKVGLPQPQHF; cdr3_nt: TGCGCCAGCAGTCGAGGTAAAAAAGTCGGTTTGCCTCAGCCCCAGCATTTT
cdr3_length: 14; v_call: TRBV5-1; d_call: -; j_call: TRBJ2-5; clone_size: once; cdr3_aa: CASSLGRAQETQYF; cdr3_nt: TGCGCCAGCAGCTTGGGGAGGGCCCAAGAGACCCAGTACTTC
cdr3_length: 13; v_call: TRBV14; d_call: -; j_call: TRBJ1-1; clone_size: -; cdr3_aa: CATQGRANTEAFF; cdr3_nt: TGTGCCACCCAGGGAAGGGCGAACACTGAAGCTTTCTTT
cdr3_length: 16; v_call: TRBV5-6; d_call: TRBD2; j_call: TRBJ2-1; clone_size: few; cdr3_aa: CASSLWTSGTYNEQFF; cdr3_nt: TGTGCCAGCAGCTTGTGGACTAGCGGCACCTACAATGAGCAGTTCTTC
cdr3_length: 12; v_call: TRBV6-1; d_call: -; j_call: TRBJ1-1; clone_size: -; cdr3_aa: CASILQGTEAFF; cdr3_nt: TGTGCCAGCATTCTCCAGGGTACTGAAGCTTTCTTT
cdr3_length: 16; v_call: TRBV9; d_call: -; j_call: TRBJ1-2; clone_size: -; cdr3_aa: CASSVGRAERKGGYTF; cdr3_nt: TGTGCCAGCAGCGTAGGGCGGGCCGAGCGGAAGGGTGGCTACACCTTC
cdr3_length: 12; v_call: TRBV7-9; d_call: -; j_call: TRBJ2-7; clone_size: -; cdr3_aa: CSSSLDSYEQYF; cdr3_nt: TGTTCCAGCAGCCTCGACAGCTACGAGCAGTACTTC
cdr3_length: 21; v_call: TRBV9; d_call: TRBD2; j_call: TRBJ2-1; clone_size: -; cdr3_aa: CASSAAGTSGPTRYSYNEQFF; cdr3_nt: TGTGCCAGCAGCGCCGCCGGGACTAGCGGACCTACGCGGTACTCCTACAATGAGCAGTTCTTC
cdr3_length: 15; v_call: TRBV19; d_call: TRBD1; j_call: TRBJ2-2; clone_size: -; cdr3_aa: CASSYGTGGTGELFF; cdr3_nt: TGTGCCAGTAGTTACGGGACAGGGGGCACCGGGGAGCTGTTTTTT
cdr3_length: 15; v_call: TRBV9; d_call: TRBD2; j_call: TRBJ2-7; clone_size: -; cdr3_aa: CASSPEGLASYEQYF; cdr3_nt: TGTGCCAGCAGCCCGGAGGGACTAGCAAGCTACGAGCAGTACTTC
cdr3_length: 13; v_call: TRBV7-3; d_call: -; j_call: TRBJ2-3; clone_size: -; cdr3_aa: CASSRRQSDTQYF; cdr3_nt: TGTGCCAGCAGCCGAAGACAGTCAGATACGCAGTATTTT
cdr3_length: 13; v_call: TRBV6-4; d_call: -; j_call: TRBJ1-1; clone_size: -; cdr3_aa: CASSVEGTTEAFF; cdr3_nt: TGTGCCAGCAGTGTGGAGGGTACCACTGAAGCTTTCTTT
cdr3_length: 15; v_call: TRBV7-6; d_call: -; j_call: TRBJ2-2; clone_size: -; cdr3_aa: CASSLAGQYTGELFF; cdr3_nt: TGTGCCAGCAGCTTAGCTGGGCAGTACACCGGGGAGCTGTTTTTT
cdr3_length: 13; v_call: TRBV4-3; d_call: TRBD2; j_call: TRBJ2-5; clone_size: -; cdr3_aa: CASSQTSGTAQYF; cdr3_nt: TGCGCCAGCAGCCAAACTAGCGGGACGGCCCAGTACTTC
cdr3_length: 13; v_call: TRBV14; d_call: -; j_call: TRBJ1-4; clone_size: once; cdr3_aa: CASSQGQLPPLFF; cdr3_nt: TGTGCCAGCAGCCAAGGACAGCTACCGCCACTGTTTTTT
cdr3_length: 15; v_call: TRBV2; d_call: -; j_call: TRBJ2-7; clone_size: -; cdr3_aa: CASKYSTLRSYEQYF; cdr3_nt: TGTGCCAGCAAATACTCTACCTTGAGGTCCTACGAGCAGTACTTC
cdr3_length: 17; v_call: TRBV25-1; d_call: -; j_call: TRBJ2-7; clone_size: -; cdr3_aa: CASSAQTGTTSSYEQYF; cdr3_nt: TGTGCCAGCAGTGCGCAAACCGGGACAACGAGCTCCTACGAGCAGTACTTC
cdr3_length: 16; v_call: TRBV5-1; d_call: TRBD2; j_call: TRBJ2-3; clone_size: -; cdr3_aa: CASSLTGGPSGDTQYF; cdr3_nt: TGCGCCAGCAGCTTGACGGGGGGGCCTAGTGGGGATACGCAGTATTTT
cdr3_length: 15; v_call: TRBV4-2; d_call: TRBD1; j_call: TRBJ1-1; clone_size: -; cdr3_aa: CASSQADRRNTEAFF; cdr3_nt: TGTGCCAGCAGCCAAGCGGACAGGAGGAACACTGAAGCTTTCTTT
cdr3_length: 20; v_call: TRBV19; d_call: TRBD1; j_call: TRBJ2-7; clone_size: few; cdr3_aa: CASSPGDRGRKEGPSYEQYF; cdr3_nt: TGTGCCAGTAGTCCGGGAGACAGGGGGAGAAAGGAAGGGCCCTCTTACGAGCAGTACTTC
cdr3_length: 13; v_call: TRBV7-2; d_call: -; j_call: TRBJ2-4; clone_size: -; cdr3_aa: CASSGQGRDIQYF; cdr3_nt: TGTGCCAGCAGCGGGCAGGGCCGGGACATTCAGTACTTC
cdr3_length: 21; v_call: TRBV5-1; d_call: -; j_call: TRBJ2-4; clone_size: -; cdr3_aa: CASSLGNSGHFSRLAKNIQYF; cdr3_nt: TGCGCCAGCAGCTTGGGTAATTCGGGACACTTCTCCCGTTTAGCCAAAAACATTCAGTACTTC
cdr3_length: 10; v_call: TRBV29-1; d_call: -; j_call: TRBJ2-5; clone_size: -; cdr3_aa: CSVYQETQYF; cdr3_nt: TGCAGCGTTTATCAAGAGACCCAGTACTTC
cdr3_length: 14; v_call: TRBV7-2; d_call: TRBD1; j_call: TRBJ1-1; clone_size: -; cdr3_aa: CASSLRTGDTEAFF; cdr3_nt: TGTGCCAGCAGCTTACGGACAGGGGACACTGAAGCTTTCTTT
cdr3_length: 12; v_call: TRBV30; d_call: -; j_call: TRBJ1-3; clone_size: few; cdr3_aa: CAWTNSGNTIYF; cdr3_nt: TGTGCCTGGACAAACTCTGGAAACACCATATATTTT
cdr3_length: 13; v_call: TRBV30; d_call: -; j_call: TRBJ2-5; clone_size: -; cdr3_aa: CAWNRDIQETQYF; cdr3_nt: TGTGCCTGGAACCGGGACATTCAAGAGACCCAGTACTTC
cdr3_length: 12; v_call: TRBV6-5; d_call: -; j_call: TRBJ2-7; clone_size: -; cdr3_aa: CASSLPPREQYF; cdr3_nt: TGTGCCAGCAGTCTTCCTCCTAGGGAGCAGTACTTC
cdr3_length: 14; v_call: TRBV15; d_call: -; j_call: TRBJ1-6; clone_size: -; cdr3_aa: CATSRDGDNSPLHF; cdr3_nt: TGTGCCACCAGCAGAGACGGGGATAATTCACCCCTCCACTTT
cdr3_length: 16; v_call: TRBV4-2; d_call: -; j_call: TRBJ2-1; clone_size: once; cdr3_aa: CASSQELAGLYNEQFF; cdr3_nt: TGTGCCAGCAGCCAAGAGCTAGCTGGCCTCTACAATGAGCAGTTCTTC
cdr3_length: 13; v_call: TRBV2; d_call: -; j_call: TRBJ2-2; clone_size: -; cdr3_aa: CASSERLHGELFF; cdr3_nt: TGTGCCAGCAGTGAACGTTTACACGGGGAGCTGTTTTTT
cdr3_length: 13; v_call: TRBV4-2; d_call: -; j_call: TRBJ2-7; clone_size: -; cdr3_aa: CASSQSDTSEQYF; cdr3_nt: TGTGCCAGCAGCCAATCGGACACTTCCGAGCAGTACTTC
cdr3_length: 17; v_call: TRBV10-3; d_call: TRBD1; j_call: TRBJ2-6; clone_size: -; cdr3_aa: CAISESTGGNGANVLTF; cdr3_nt: TGTGCCATCAGTGAGTCGACAGGGGGTAATGGGGCCAACGTCCTGACTTTC
cdr3_length: 13; v_call: TRBV5-4; d_call: TRBD1; j_call: TRBJ2-4; clone_size: -; cdr3_aa: CASRVGQGEFQYF; cdr3_nt: TGTGCCAGCAGGGTAGGACAGGGGGAGTTTCAGTACTTC
cdr3_length: 15; v_call: TRBV9; d_call: TRBD2; j_call: TRBJ2-1; clone_size: -; cdr3_aa: CASSQTSGGDNEQFF; cdr3_nt: TGTGCCAGCAGCCAGACTAGCGGGGGGGACAATGAGCAGTTCTTC
cdr3_length: 14; v_call: TRBV10-3; d_call: TRBD1; j_call: TRBJ2-7; clone_size: -; cdr3_aa: CAISSGTGVLEQYF; cdr3_nt: TGTGCCATCAGTAGCGGGACAGGGGTTCTCGAGCAGTACTTC
cdr3_length: 15; v_call: TRBV28; d_call: TRBD1; j_call: TRBJ2-3; clone_size: -; cdr3_aa: CASSSGGGGTDTQYF; cdr3_nt: TGTGCCAGCAGCTCAGGGGGCGGTGGCACAGATACGCAGTATTTT
cdr3_length: 13; v_call: TRBV7-9; d_call: -; j_call: TRBJ1-1; clone_size: few; cdr3_aa: CASSLAGNTEAFF; cdr3_nt: TGTGCCAGCAGCTTAGCCGGGAACACTGAAGCTTTCTTT
cdr3_length: 15; v_call: TRBV9; d_call: -; j_call: TRBJ2-3; clone_size: -; cdr3_aa: CASSVGGRGTDTQYF; cdr3_nt: TGTGCCAGCAGCGTAGGGGGCCGGGGCACAGATACGCAGTATTTT
cdr3_length: 15; v_call: TRBV28; d_call: -; j_call: TRBJ2-7; clone_size: -; cdr3_aa: CASSLIGGSTYEQYF; cdr3_nt: TGTGCCAGCAGTTTAATTGGGGGCTCCACTTACGAGCAGTACTTC
cdr3_length: 15; v_call: TRBV29-1; d_call: TRBD1; j_call: TRBJ2-6; clone_size: -; cdr3_aa: CSVQTGGGGANVLTF; cdr3_nt: TGCAGCGTGCAAACAGGGGGCGGTGGGGCCAACGTCCTGACTTTC